The rows below give T cell receptor beta chains drawn from one sample of a study of T cell repertoires in cytomegalovirus infection. Each CDR3 protein is one row after TCRdb ran MiXCR on the reads. Of fewer than 300,000 distinct CDR3 sequences in the sample, roughly 26% are singletons; the top ten hold about 15%. The sample taken for sequencing was PBMCs. These receptor sequences come from a human donor in good health (CMV status not recorded). Some clones in this sample may be carry-over from other donors' samples. Both conserved end residues are part of each CDR3. D genes are given only for firm matches. Size is stated for part of the rows, as once, few or many counts, or as a class when the clone is expanded.

CDR3 protein	CDR3 DNA	clone size	D gene	V gene	J gene
CASSPGPPSGANVLTF	TGTGCCAGCAGCCCCGGGCCACCCTCTGGGGCCAACGTCCTGACTTTC	many	NA	TRBV7-3	TRBJ2-6
CASSFDRFTGELFF	TGTGCCAGCAGCTTCGACAGGTTCACCGGGGAGCTGTTTTTT	few	NA	TRBV7-3	TRBJ2-2
CSARGPGRSMNTEAFF	TGCAGTGCTAGAGGTCCAGGGCGGTCCATGAACACTGAAGCTTTCTTT	few	NA	TRBV20-1	TRBJ1-1
CASSPRSPNSGANVLTF	TGTGCCAGCTCACCACGGTCACCGAACTCTGGGGCCAACGTCCTGACTTTC	many	NA	TRBV18	TRBJ2-6
CASSVPGGDEQFF	TGTGCCAGCAGTGTACCGGGGGGGGATGAGCAGTTCTTC	many	TRBD2	TRBV28	TRBJ2-1
CASADRFNQPQHF	TGTGCCAGTGCGGACAGGTTTAATCAGCCCCAGCATTTT	few	TRBD1	TRBV19	TRBJ1-5
CASSERTANTEAFF	TGTGCCAGCAGCGAGAGGACAGCGAACACTGAAGCTTTCTTT	many	NA	TRBV7-8	TRBJ1-1
CSAMGLADNEQFF	TGCAGTGCTATGGGACTAGCGGACAATGAGCAGTTCTTC	few	TRBD2	TRBV20-1	TRBJ2-1
CSVGSSESSYNEQFF	TGCAGCGTTGGTAGTAGCGAAAGCTCCTACAATGAGCAGTTCTTC	NA	NA	TRBV29-1	TRBJ2-1
CASSGATGGALNEKLFF	TGTGCCAGCAGCGGAGCGACAGGAGGAGCCCTTAATGAAAAACTGTTTTTT	few	NA	TRBV7-2	TRBJ1-4
CASSPAGQGTGEQYF	TGTGCCAGCAGTCCCGCCGGACAGGGGACCGGCGAGCAGTACTTC	many	TRBD1	TRBV6-1	TRBJ2-7
CSVQGQAGATDTQYF	TGCAGTGTTCAGGGCCAAGCGGGAGCCACAGATACGCAGTATTTT	NA	TRBD2	TRBV20-1	TRBJ2-3